The 9 T cell receptor beta chains below were found in one sample sequenced in a study of blood T cell repertoires in COVID-19 (TCRdb year 2020). The library was made by the immunoSEQ multiplex PCR assay. TCRdb mirrors the immuneACCESS table, restricted to in-frame sequences. Some clones are absent from its copies; in checked studies, under half trace to an unresolved V gene, and the reason for the others is unknown. Present in this sample are some 300,000 clones, around 84% of which were seen just once. The ten largest clones take up 1.3% of the sample. Sequencing was carried out using peripheral blood. Receptor source: a man in his 70s with acute or convalescent COVID-19.

V usage is TRBV4-3 and J usage is TRBJ1-2; D is unclear. CDR3 length: 14 amino acids. The ends were cut back, 2 bases at V and 4 bases at J, with 11 bases in the middle. Germline loops: CDR1 LGHNA, CDR2 YSLEER. The CDR3 here is CASSQTWSSYGYTF. For the CDR3, the DNA is TGCGCCAGCAGCCAAACCTGGAGTAGCTATGGCTACACCTTC.

A few counts support this clone. V usage is TRBV10-3 and J usage is TRBJ2-1; TRBD2 might be the D (6 bases). CDR3 size: 15 residues. V lost 2 bases and J lost 7, with 15 bases in between. CDR1 is ENHRY and CDR2 is SYGVKD in the germline V gene. As DNA, the CDR3 is TGTGCCATCAGTGAGATCGGGGAACGGGGGAATGAGCAGTTCTTC. Its protein is CAISEIGERGNEQFF.

This clone was seen once. The genes are TRBV5-4 and TRBJ1-4; D unresolved. The CDR3 is made up of 15 amino acids. The V gene's germline CDR1 is SGHNT and CDR2 YYREEE (reference sequence). V gave up 6 bases and J gave up 2 bases, with 14 bases separating them. CDR3 sequence (DNA): TGTGCCAGCACTCAGGCAGGCGGGACTAATGAAAAACTGTTTTTT. Encoded protein: CASTQAGGTNEKLFF. Complete variable domain (other parts from reference TRBV5-4 and TRBJ1-4): ETGVTQSPTHLIKTRGQQVTLRCSSQSGHNTVSWYQQALGQGPQFIFQYYREEENGRGNFPPRFSGLQFPNYSSELNVNALELDDSALYLCASTQAGGTNEKLFFGSGTQLSVL.

The chain employs TRBV6-6 and TRBJ2-3; D gene uncertain. CDR1 is MNHNY, CDR2 SVGAGI, per germline (reference sequence). This CDR3 comprises 14 residues. V was shortened by 5 bases and J by 2 bases, with 11 bases between the two germline ends. CDR3 DNA: TGTGCCAGCAGTAGAGCCCTTTCCACAGATACGCAGTATTTT. This encodes CASSRALSTDTQYF.

This chain links TRBV2 with TRBJ2-5; 7 bases map to TRBD2. With 1 base clipped from V and 4 bases from J, the junction kept 0 bases outside the gene matches. The germline V gene has CDR1 SNHLY and CDR2 FYNNEI. The CDR3 totals 13 residues. CDR3 DNA sequence: TGTGCCAGCAGTGAAGGGGGGGGAGAGACCCAGTACTTC. It translates to CASSEGGGETQYF.

The chain carries TRBV6-9 and TRBJ1-6; D gene unclear. Trimming cost V 7 bases and J 10 bases, with 17 bases left between them. Germline V CDR1 and CDR2: MNHGY, SVAAGI. The CDR3 sequence is 14 residues long. The CDR3 spells CASKTNAGGSPLHF. CDR3 bases: TGTGCCAGCAAAACGAACGCAGGAGGATCACCCCTCCACTTT.

The chain is built from TRBV5-1 and TRBJ2-1, with 7 bases fitting TRBD2. V trimming: 4 bases; J trimming: 2 bases; junction bases outside the gene matches: 6. Germline V gene sequence: CDR1 SGHRS, CDR2 YFSETQ. The CDR3 has 15 residues. The CDR3 nucleotides read TGCGCCAGCAGCCCGATGGGGGGGACCTACAATGAGCAGTTCTTC. Translation: CASSPMGGTYNEQFF.

V gene TRBV5-1 combines with J gene TRBJ1-2; possibly TRBD1 for D (6 bases). CDR1 SGHRS and CDR2 YFSETQ come from the germline V gene. CDR3 length: 15 amino acids. V dropped 3 bases and J dropped 4 bases, with 16 bases sitting between them. CDR3 sequence reads: CASSSTGSASYGYTF. CDR3 bases: TGCGCCAGCAGCTCGACAGGTTCCGCATCCTATGGCTACACCTTC.

V and J are TRBV7-2 and TRBJ2-1; 7 bases map to TRBD2. Germline-derived CDR1 and CDR2 are SGHTA and FQGNSA. The CDR3 has 16 residues. The V and J ends lost 1 base and 4 bases, in that order; junction bases with no gene match: 7. CDR3 sequence (DNA): TGTGCCAGCAGCTTAGATTGGACTAGGCAATACAATGAGCAGTTCTTC. This codes for CASSLDWTRQYNEQFF. Full variable domain (rest looked up from reference TRBV7-2 and TRBJ2-1): GAGVSQSPSNKVTEKGKDVELRCDPISGHTALYWYRQSLGQGLEFLIYFQGNSAPDKSGLPSDRFSAERTGGSVSTLTIQRTQQEDSAVYLCASSLDWTRQYNEQFFGPGTRLTVL.